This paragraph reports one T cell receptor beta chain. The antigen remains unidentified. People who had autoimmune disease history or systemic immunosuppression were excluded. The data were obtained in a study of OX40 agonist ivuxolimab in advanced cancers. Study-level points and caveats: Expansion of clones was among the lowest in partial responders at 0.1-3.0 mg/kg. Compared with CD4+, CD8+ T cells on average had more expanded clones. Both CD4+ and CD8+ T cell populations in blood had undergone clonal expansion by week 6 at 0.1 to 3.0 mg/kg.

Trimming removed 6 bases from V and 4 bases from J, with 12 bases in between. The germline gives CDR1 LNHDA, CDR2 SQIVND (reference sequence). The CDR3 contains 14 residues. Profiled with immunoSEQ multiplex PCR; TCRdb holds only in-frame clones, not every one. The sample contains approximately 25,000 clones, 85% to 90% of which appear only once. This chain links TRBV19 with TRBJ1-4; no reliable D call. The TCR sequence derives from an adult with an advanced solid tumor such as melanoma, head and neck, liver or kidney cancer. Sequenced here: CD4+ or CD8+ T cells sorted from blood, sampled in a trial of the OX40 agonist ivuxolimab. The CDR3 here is CASSPFAGNEKLFF. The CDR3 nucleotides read TGTGCCAGTAGCCCCTTTGCGGGTAATGAAAAACTGTTTTTT.